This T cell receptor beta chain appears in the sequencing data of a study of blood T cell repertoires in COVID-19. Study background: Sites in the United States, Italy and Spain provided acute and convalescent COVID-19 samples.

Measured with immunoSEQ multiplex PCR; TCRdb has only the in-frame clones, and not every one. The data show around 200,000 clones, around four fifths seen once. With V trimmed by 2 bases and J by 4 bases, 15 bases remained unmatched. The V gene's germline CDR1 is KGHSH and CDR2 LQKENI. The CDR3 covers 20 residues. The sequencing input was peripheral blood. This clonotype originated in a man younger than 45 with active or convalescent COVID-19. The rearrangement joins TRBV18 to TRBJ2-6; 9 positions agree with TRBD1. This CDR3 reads CASSPGSGTGTLEGANVLTF. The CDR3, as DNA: TGTGCCAGCTCACCAGGGTCCGGGACAGGGACCCTAGAAGGGGCCAACGTCCTGACTTTC. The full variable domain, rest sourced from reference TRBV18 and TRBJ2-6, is NAGVMQNPRHLVRRRGQEARLRCSPMKGHSHVYWYRQLPEEGLKFMVYLQKENIIDESGMPKERFSAEFPKEGPSILRIQQVVRGDSAAYFCASSPGSGTGTLEGANVLTFGAGSRLTVL.